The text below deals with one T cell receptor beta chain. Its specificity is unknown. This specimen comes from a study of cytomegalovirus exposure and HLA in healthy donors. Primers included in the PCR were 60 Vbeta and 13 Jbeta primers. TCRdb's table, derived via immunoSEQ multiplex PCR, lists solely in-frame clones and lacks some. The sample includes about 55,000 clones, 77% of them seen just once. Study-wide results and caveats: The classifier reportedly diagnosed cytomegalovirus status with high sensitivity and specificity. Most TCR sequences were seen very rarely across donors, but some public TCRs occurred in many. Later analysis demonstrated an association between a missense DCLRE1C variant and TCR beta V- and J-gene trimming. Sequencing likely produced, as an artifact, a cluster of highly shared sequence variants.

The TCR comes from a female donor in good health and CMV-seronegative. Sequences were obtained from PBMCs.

The CDR3 spells CASSPSQGGEQYF. DNA for the CDR3: TGTGCCAGCTCACCATCGCAGGGCGGCGAGCAGTACTTC. The chain has TRBV18 and TRBJ2-7, with a tentative D call TRBD1 (5 bases). The CDR3 has 13 residues. With 2 bases removed from V and 6 bases from J, the gap between germline ends came to 11 bases. Per germline, CDR1 KGHSH and CDR2 LQKENI.